This T cell receptor beta chain was sequenced in a study of cytomegalovirus exposure and HLA in healthy donors. The CDR3 has 15 amino acids. The germline V and J ends were trimmed by 2 bases and 0 bases, with 8 bases remaining between them. The V gene's germline CDR1 is MNHEY and CDR2 SMNVEV (reference sequence). The study ran its PCR with 60 Vbeta and 13 Jbeta primers. Assay used: immunoSEQ multiplex PCR; TCRdb lists only in-frame clones, some missing. This sample carries around 81,000 clones, about two thirds of them seen once, and the ten largest clones take more than 5%. The rearrangement uses TRBV27 and TRBJ1-5; D ambiguous. Sequencing was done on a sample of PBMCs. This sequence originates from a man younger than 40 in good health and CMV-seropositive. The CDR3 protein is CASSLRSYSNQPQHF. In nucleotides, the CDR3 is TGTGCCAGCAGTTTACGGAGTTATAGCAATCAGCCCCAGCATTTT.